The table lists the clone carrying this T cell receptor beta chain with a few counts. Its antigen is unknown. CDR3 regions were amplified by Arm-PCR using iRepertoire HTBI primers to build TCR beta libraries. TCRdb re-called the multiplex PCR reads with MiXCR, one entry per CDR3 protein. The data contain about 370,000 distinct CDR3 sequences, roughly 16% of them singletons. Described time point: newly diagnosed GD, antithyroid drugs for less than 3 months. Extracted PBMC RNA gave rise to the TCR library. A peripheral blood sample, about 9.4 milliliters in volume, was drawn into EDTA tubes. The record originates from a study of regulatory T cells in long-lasting Graves disease. Across the whole study: Newly diagnosed Graves' patients had taken antithyroid drugs under 3 months.

V shed 11 bases, J shed 5 bases, and the junction held 20 bases outside the gene matches. Germline V gene sequence: CDR1 MGHRA, CDR2 YSYEKL. The CDR3 is 19 amino acids. General observations from the study: Favored usage of TRBV28, TRBJ1-2 and TRBJ2-5 was recorded in persistent disease.

The receptor comes from a female donor with Graves disease. The rearrangement uses TRBV4-1 and TRBJ2-1; 14 bases fit TRBD2. Sequencing was performed on peripheral blood mononuclear cells (PBMCs), taken at new diagnosis, from a patient treated with antithyroid drugs. The DNA of the CDR3 is TGCGCCTCCACCACGGGGGGTGGGACTAGCGGGGGCCTTCACAATGAGCAGTTCTTC. Translated: CASTTGGGTSGGLHNEQFF.